These 14 T cell receptor beta chains originate from one sample sequenced in a study of tumor-infiltrating lymphocytes in localized non-small cell lung cancer. The repertoire was sequenced with immunoSEQ multiplex PCR; TCRdb's copy has only in-frame clones and lacks some. The profile covers fewer than 11,000 clones, with roughly 60% appearing a single time and approximately 11% taken by the ten largest. Sequenced material: uninvolved lung tissue not adjacent to the tumor. The receptors were sampled from a human donor with non-small cell lung cancer.

The chain links TRBV25-1 to TRBJ1-2, with D tentatively TRBD1 (5 bases). The CDR3 totals 15 residues. Deletions cut 0 bases from V and 4 bases from J, with 12 bases between. Per the germline V gene, CDR1 is MGHDK and CDR2 is SYGVNS. CDR3 residues: CASSEYKGRTYGYTF. CDR3 coding DNA: TGTGCCAGCAGTGAATATAAGGGGCGTACCTATGGCTACACCTTC.

The chain couples TRBV19 to TRBJ1-5, with TRBD1 matching over 7 bases. The CDR3 totals 15 residues. The germline V gene encodes CDR1 LNHDA and CDR2 SQIVND (reference sequence). Germline trimming cut 6 bases from V and 4 bases from J; bases unmatched to any gene: 9. This chain's CDR3 is CASRRTGNSNQPQHF. CDR3 nucleotides: TGTGCCAGTAGGCGGACAGGCAACTCTAATCAGCCCCAGCATTTT.

By share, this clone counts as medium-sized. The rearrangement joins TRBV7-8 to TRBJ1-5; maybe TRBD1 (6 bases). Germline loops: CDR1 SGHVS, CDR2 FQNEAQ. V lost 1 base and J 9 bases, leaving 10 bases between the germline ends. The CDR3 spans 13 residues. The CDR3 DNA follows: TGTGCCAGCAGCTTAGGGGACATTGGGCCCCAGCATTTT. Its translation is CASSLGDIGPQHF.

Relative to its sample, this clone is medium-sized (0.01 to 0.1%). The chain is built from TRBV5-1 and TRBJ1-5; D gene unclear. CDR1 SGHRS and CDR2 YFSETQ come from the germline V gene. Trimming shortened V by 1 base and J by 5 bases, and 13 bases separated the two germline ends. The CDR3 has 15 residues. The CDR3 here is CASSLFSGLDQPQHF. The CDR3 bases are TGCGCCAGCAGCTTGTTTTCGGGGTTGGATCAGCCCCAGCATTTT.

The J gene is TRBJ2-5, the V gene TRBV18, with D uncertain. Trimming took off 3 bases at V and 5 bases at J, with 10 bases between the two ends. The CDR3 has 13 residues. Germline CDR1 is KGHSH and CDR2 is LQKENI. The CDR3 bases are TGTGCCAGCTCACCTAGGGATAAGGAGACCCAGTACTTC. Its translation is CASSPRDKETQYF.

The gene calls are TRBV19 and TRBJ1-5; no reliable D call. From germline, CDR1 is LNHDA and CDR2 SQIVND (reference sequence). CDR3 size: 13 residues. Trimming shortened V by 5 bases and J by 2 bases, and 7 bases separated the two germline ends. The CDR3 protein is CASSGIGNQPQHF. Here the CDR3 DNA reads TGTGCCAGTAGTGGTATTGGCAATCAGCCCCAGCATTTT. Variable domain in full (rest from reference TRBV19 and TRBJ1-5): DGGITQSPKYLFRKEGQNVTLSCEQNLNHDAMYWYRQDPGQGLRLIYYSQIVNDFQKGDIAEGYSVSREKKESFPLTVTSAQKNPTAFYLCASSGIGNQPQHFGDGTRLSIL.

This chain joins TRBV5-5 and TRBJ2-2; TRBD2 might be the D (8 bases). V was clipped by 4 bases and J by 5 bases, with 18 bases between them. CDR1 and CDR2 from the germline V gene are SGHKS and YYEKEE (reference sequence). The CDR3 totals 16 residues. In DNA form, the CDR3 reads TGTGCCAGCAGCCGGGAGGGACAGAGCACGACCGGGGAGCTGTTTTTT. Protein product: CASSREGQSTTGELFF.

This clone has only a few counts. CDR3 region: CASSQEGASGYTF. CDR3 sequence (DNA): TGCGCCAGCAGCCAAGAGGGGGCGAGTGGCTACACCTTC. The gene calls are TRBV4-1 and TRBJ1-2; D is perhaps TRBD1 (6 bases). The CDR3 is made up of 13 amino acids. Trimming left V 0 bases short and J 7 bases short, with 9 bases between. Looked up from germline, CDR1 is MGHRA and CDR2 is YSYEKL.

V and J are TRBV7-2 and TRBJ2-2; a possible D gene is TRBD1 (5 bases). V dropped 7 bases and J dropped 5 bases, with 11 bases sitting between them. There are 13 residues in the CDR3. Looked up from germline, CDR1 is SGHTA and CDR2 is FQGNSA. DNA of the CDR3: TGTGCCAGCATACAGGTGTTAACCGGGGAGCTGTTTTTT. It yields the protein CASIQVLTGELFF.

V gene TRBV27 combines with J gene TRBJ2-5; possibly TRBD2 for D (6 bases). The germline V gene has CDR1 MNHEY and CDR2 SMNVEV (reference sequence). V lost 2 bases, J lost 11 bases, and 15 bases lay in between. This CDR3 has 13 amino acids. The CDR3 sequence is CASSLNGGMEQYF. Written as DNA, the CDR3 is TGTGCCAGCAGTTTAAATGGAGGGATGGAGCAGTACTTC.

The V call is TRBV5-1, the J call TRBJ1-1; D gene unclear. Per the germline V gene, CDR1 is SGHRS and CDR2 is YFSETQ. The CDR3 runs to 15 residues. Trimming pared 6 bases from V and 1 base from J, leaving 16 bases between. CDR3 amino acids: CASNSLGERNTEAFF. CDR3 DNA sequence: TGCGCCAGCAACAGTTTAGGAGAACGGAACACTGAAGCTTTCTTT.

V is TRBV18 and J is TRBJ2-2; D unclear. CDR3 length: 13 amino acids. The V gene lost 3 bases and the J gene lost 4 bases, with 6 bases spanning the gap. Germline V gives CDR1 KGHSH, CDR2 LQKENI. This CDR3 reads CASSPDLTGELFF. CDR3 DNA sequence: TGTGCCAGCTCACCGGATCTCACCGGGGAGCTGTTTTTT.

The chain has TRBV6-5 and TRBJ1-2, with D maybe TRBD1 (5 bases). V shed 6 bases and J shed 3 bases, with 11 bases lying between them. CDR3 length equals 13 residues. Germline lookup yields CDR1 MNHEY and CDR2 SVGAGI. The CDR3 sequence: CASRDTLYYGYTF. In DNA form, the CDR3 reads TGTGCCAGCAGGGACACTTTATACTATGGCTACACCTTC.

This chain joins TRBV7-2 and TRBJ1-2; tentatively, D is TRBD1 (6 bases). The germline V gene has CDR1 SGHTA and CDR2 FQGNSA. The V and J ends lost 2 bases and 6 bases respectively, with 16 bases between them. The CDR3 has 15 amino acids. The CDR3 protein is CASSLSGQLRDGYTF. For the CDR3, the DNA is TGTGCCAGCAGCTTATCCGGACAGCTTCGGGATGGCTACACCTTC.